The TCR beta chain under discussion was sequenced for a study of blood T cells in healthy people across ages. Next came a second PCR, run for about 6 to 12 cycles, which used a sample-barcoded 5' primer along with a J-beta primer mix. A template-switch adaptor that had 12 random nucleotides put a tag on each cDNA molecule. TCRdb used MiXCR to reprocess the 5' RACE reads, holding one entry per CDR3 protein. The repertoire holds roughly 900,000 distinct CDR3 sequences, with 29% as singletons. Study-wide results and caveats: Both higher diversity and more naive CD4+ cells marked long-lived donors when set against aged donors.

J gave up 7 bases and V 5 bases, and 13 bases lay outside the gene matches. CDR1 is SGHAT and CDR2 is FQNNGV in the germline V gene. The CDR3 totals 16 residues. A word on this clonotype: Its antigen remains unidentified. This may arise from a read error, as a much more abundant clone is one base away.

The sequence came from an elderly woman in good health. The V call is TRBV11-2, the J call TRBJ2-7; 11 bases match TRBD2. Sequencing used blood. CDR3: CASSPTSGGGYNEQYF. In DNA, the CDR3 is TGTGCCAGCAGCCCCACTAGCGGGGGTGGATACAATGAGCAGTACTTC.